This TCR beta chain emerged from a study of OX40 agonist ivuxolimab in advanced cancers. The wider study: The treatment was a fully human IgG2 OX40 agonist, ivuxolimab. Study results and caveats: On average, a greater number of expanded clones characterised CD8+ T cells relative to CD4+.

In germline, CDR1 is MNHEY, CDR2 SMNVEV (reference sequence). With 3 bases removed from V and 6 bases from J, the gap between germline ends came to 5 bases. The CDR3 loop spans 11 amino acids. Notes on this clone: What it recognizes is unknown.

Measured with immunoSEQ multiplex PCR; TCRdb has only the in-frame clones, and not every one. The table lists over 20,000 clones, approximately 86% of them singletons. This material consisted of CD4+ or CD8+ T cells sorted from blood, taken in a trial of the OX40 agonist ivuxolimab. This receptor was obtained from an adult with an advanced solid tumor such as melanoma, head and neck, liver or kidney cancer. The V and J genes are TRBV27 and TRBJ1-1; D is ambiguous. The CDR3 sequence is CASSFGAEAFF. The CDR3 nucleotides are TGTGCCAGCAGTTTTGGAGCTGAAGCTTTCTTT.